The T cell receptor (beta chain) under discussion was sequenced for a study of cytomegalovirus exposure and HLA in healthy donors. Comment on this clone: The antigen remains unidentified.

The PCR made use of 60 Vbeta and 13 Jbeta primers. Authors' methods: The authors later counted tens of millions of unique TCR beta chains, 8.5 million to 13 million of them shared. Produced via immunoSEQ multiplex PCR; TCRdb's table is partial and in-frame only. V, J and clone size are those of that table, while D and trimming were read from the DNA. Of approximately 110,000 clones in the sample, roughly three quarters are singletons; the top ten hold 3.2%. Study observations and caveats: TCR beta V- and J-gene trimming was later associated with a missense DCLRE1C variant. Some V segments could not be told apart, so they were left out, TRBV6-2 and TRBV6-3 among them. Association of under 20,000 TCR beta sequences with HLA alleles was found at 0.05 false discovery rate in a later analysis.

V was pared by 7 bases and J by 2 bases, with 11 bases of the junction left unmatched. Germline V gene sequence: CDR1 MDHEN, CDR2 SYDVKM. This CDR3 comprises 17 residues. The chain combines TRBV28 with TRBJ1-5, with 10 nucleotides matching TRBD1. Sequencing was carried out using PBMCs. This receptor was obtained from a man aged 25 to 45 in good health and CMV-seronegative. In DNA, the CDR3 is TGTGCCAGCAAGCGACAGGGGGCCACCTATGGCAATCAGCCCCAGCATTTT. Residues: CASKRQGATYGNQPQHF.